This T cell receptor beta chain was observed in a study of monozygotic twins with inflammatory bowel disease. Of note for this clonotype: Its antigen is undetermined.

Study-level findings and limits: The authors could not tell different T cell subtypes apart.

The length of the CDR3 is 15 residues. The germline V gene encodes CDR1 SGHKS and CDR2 YYEKEE (reference sequence). TCRdb derives one entry per CDR3 protein from the 5' RACE reads, leaving out DNA. The table for this sample gives roughly 90,000 distinct CDR3 sequences. The sample consisted of blood. The clonotype originates from a human donor with ulcerative colitis or Crohn's disease, or a healthy co-twin of an affected twin (not recorded which). This chain connects TRBV5-5 to TRBJ1-2; TCRdb designates TRBD1, a call that cannot be tested without DNA. CDR3 sequence: CASSLRTASNYGYTF. The full variable domain, rest sourced from reference TRBV5-5 and TRBJ1-2, is DAGVTQSPTHLIKTRGQQVTLRCSPISGHKSVSWYQQVLGQGPQFIFQYYEKEERGRGNFPDRFSARQFPNYSSELNVNALLLGDSALYLCASSLRTASNYGYTFGSGTRLTVV.